This TCR beta chain stems from a study of T cell responses to AZD1222 COVID-19 vaccine. Generated by immunoSEQ multiplex PCR, the TCRdb table keeps only in-frame clones and is missing some. The table lists over 120,000 clones, more than 85% of them singletons. Study-wide findings and caveats: Donors in the cohort were predominantly white British and more often female, and clonal diversity was possibly underestimated. Spike-specific TCR breadth and depth grew following two AZD1222 doses. Unmutated variant regions are reportedly targeted by nearly half of spike-specific TCRs. Repertoires were collected only later (after the peak T cell response had occurred).

Note on this clone: The antigen is undetermined.

The specimen comprised peripheral blood, sampled after recovery from COVID-19. This clonotype was sampled from an adult who had recovered from COVID-19.

The CDR3 loop is CASSIPRTSGRERGPMPSNEQFF. CDR3 nucleotide sequence: TGTGCCAGTAGTATCCCTAGGACTAGCGGGAGGGAGAGGGGCCCGATGCCTAGCAATGAGCAGTTCTTC. The gene calls are TRBV19 and TRBJ2-1; 15 bases fit TRBD2. The V and J ends lost 3 bases and 6 bases, in that order; junction bases with no gene match: 24. In germline, CDR1 is LNHDA, CDR2 SQIVND (reference sequence). CDR3 length: 23 amino acids.